One and the same sample provided the 30 T cell receptor beta chains below, sequenced in a study of glioma-infiltrating T cells after dendritic cell vaccination. This table comes from immunoSEQ multiplex PCR, and its TCRdb copy is limited to in-frame clones, with some not included. The sample records roughly 100,000 clones, 81% being singletons. The input for sequencing was blood, taken before dendritic cell vaccination. These receptors originate from a human donor with glioblastoma.

The chain combines TRBV10-2 with TRBJ2-7; 11 bases line up with TRBD2. The CDR3 is made up of 17 amino acids. The V gene's germline CDR1 is WSHSY and CDR2 SAAADI. The V gene end was trimmed by 4 bases and the J gene end by 4 bases; junction bases not matched to a gene: 12. The CDR3 region has the DNA TGCGCCAGCAGTGGGCCTGCGGCTAGCGGGGGGAATTACGAGCAGTACTTC. As protein: CASSGPAASGGNYEQYF.

This chain links TRBV2 with TRBJ2-3, with 11 positions matching TRBD2. This CDR3 region has 15 residues. The germline CDR1 and CDR2 sequences are SNHLY and FYNNEI. The V and J ends lost 6 bases and 5 bases, in that order; junction bases with no gene match: 7. CDR3 loop: CASRFSGGAGDTQYF. CDR3 nucleotides: TGTGCCAGCAGGTTTAGCGGGGGGGCTGGAGATACGCAGTATTTT.

The CDR3 nucleotides are TGTGCCAGCTCACCCGGGGGTTCGGACACCGGGGAGCTGTTTTTT. Translated, it gives CASSPGGSDTGELFF. The chain couples TRBV18 to TRBJ2-2, with D maybe TRBD2 (6 bases). Trimming pared 3 bases from V and 3 bases from J, leaving 11 bases between. This CDR3 contains 15 residues. Germline V gene data show CDR1 as KGHSH and CDR2 as LQKENI.

This chain joins TRBV11-2 and TRBJ2-7, with TRBD2 as a possible D gene (6 bases). The CDR3 loop spans 13 amino acids. Trimming pared 5 bases from V and 0 bases from J, leaving 8 bases between. Germline V lookup: CDR1 SGHAT, CDR2 FQNNGV. CDR3: CASSHGSSYEQYF. The CDR3 nucleotides are TGTGCCAGCAGCCACGGGAGCTCCTACGAGCAGTACTTC.

This sequence joins TRBV2 and TRBJ1-2; maybe TRBD1 (5 bases). The germline CDR1 and CDR2 sequences are SNHLY and FYNNEI. The CDR3 loop spans 15 amino acids. Trimming stripped 7 bases from V and 0 bases from J, with 15 bases between. This chain's CDR3 is CASKLEGLTNYGYTF. The CDR3 DNA reads as TGTGCCAGCAAATTAGAGGGACTCACTAACTATGGCTACACCTTC.

This clone was detected a few times. V is TRBV11-2 and J is TRBJ2-7; 7 bases match TRBD1. The CDR3 length is 14 residues. The V segment lost 5 bases and the J segment 3 bases; nucleotides outside the gene matches: 7. Germline CDR1 is SGHAT and CDR2 is FQNNGV. Here the CDR3 DNA reads TGTGCCAGCAGCAACCGGGACAGCCTCTACGAGCAGTACTTC. It yields the protein CASSNRDSLYEQYF.

This clone turned up a few times. The chain links TRBV10-3 to TRBJ1-4, with D unclear. The CDR3 is 14 amino acids. CDR1 and CDR2 from the germline V gene are ENHRY and SYGVKD. V was pared by 3 bases and J by 3 bases, with 8 bases between. CDR3 region: CAISDTGSNEKLFF. The DNA of the CDR3 is TGTGCCATCAGTGACACGGGGTCTAATGAAAAACTGTTTTTT.

The chain carries TRBV7-9 and TRBJ1-1; 8 positions match TRBD1. There are 13 residues in the CDR3. V gave up 8 bases and J gave up 11 bases; unmatched junction bases: 13. CDR1 is SEHNR, CDR2 FQNEAQ, per germline (reference sequence). In DNA form, the CDR3 reads TGTGCCAGCTTACATGACAGGGGCGAGCTTGCTTTCTTT. Encoded protein: CASLHDRGELAFF.

V usage is TRBV2 and J usage is TRBJ2-2; 7 bases fit TRBD1. Germline V lookup: CDR1 SNHLY, CDR2 FYNNEI. The V gene end was trimmed by 5 bases and the J gene end by 2 bases; junction bases not matched to a gene: 2. The CDR3 extends over 14 amino acids. CDR3 bases: TGTGCCAGCAGTCGGGACAGCAACACCGGGGAGCTGTTTTTT. This translates into CASSRDSNTGELFF.

This clone was counted between two and nine times. The chain recombines TRBV18 with TRBJ2-5; the D gene is possibly TRBD2 (6 bases). Looked up from germline, CDR1 is KGHSH and CDR2 is LQKENI. Trimming took 2 bases from V and 2 from J, leaving 9 bases between them. The CDR3 consists of 14 residues. The CDR3: CASSPNREQETQYF. The CDR3 DNA reads as TGTGCCAGCTCACCAAATCGGGAGCAAGAGACCCAGTACTTC.

The CDR3 DNA reads as TGTGCCAGCAGCACCAGCGGGTTCGCAGGGAACGAGCAGTACTTC. This sequence encodes CASSTSGFAGNEQYF. V gene TRBV6-4 combines with J gene TRBJ2-7; TRBD2 might be the D (6 bases). This CDR3 is 15 amino acids long. Germline lookup yields CDR1 MRHNA and CDR2 SNTAGT. V was pared by 6 bases and J by 5 bases, with 20 bases between.

The chain joins TRBV30 to TRBJ1-1; tentative D call: TRBD1 (6 bases). This CDR3 spans 18 amino acids. Between the trimmed V and J ends, which lost 2 bases and 7 bases, there was a span of 29 bases. Germline V CDR1 and CDR2: GTSNPN, SVGIG (reference sequence). CDR3 loop: CAWSTLTDRTTPSYEAFF. The CDR3 coding sequence is TGTGCCTGGAGTACCTTGACCGACAGGACCACCCCCTCATATGAAGCTTTCTTT. The full variable domain, rest sourced from reference TRBV30 and TRBJ1-1, is SQTIHQWPATLVQPVGSPLSLECTVEGTSNPNLYWYRQAAGRGLQLLFYSVGIGQISSEVPQNLSASRPQDRQFILSSKKLLLSDSGFYLCAWSTLTDRTTPSYEAFFGQGTRLTVV.

The chain recombines TRBV4-1 with TRBJ1-1; no clear D. Germline V gene data show CDR1 as MGHRA and CDR2 as YSYEKL. The CDR3 is made up of 14 amino acids. V was cut by 0 bases and J by 5 bases, with 10 bases left in between. The CDR3 protein is CASSQDRSGTEAFF. DNA for the CDR3: TGCGCCAGCAGCCAAGATCGGTCGGGAACTGAAGCTTTCTTT.

The CDR3 nucleotides are TGTGCCAGCAGCCAAGGACAGGGGTACACTGAAGCTTTCTTT. The encoded protein is CASSQGQGYTEAFF. The genes are TRBV11-2 and TRBJ1-1, with TRBD1 matching 9 bases. Germline V gene lookup returns CDR1 SGHAT and CDR2 FQNNGV. There are 14 residues in the CDR3. V was pared by 5 bases and J by 3 bases, with 4 bases of the junction left unmatched.

This clone was detected only a few times. V usage is TRBV4-3 and J usage is TRBJ1-1; the match to TRBD1 covers 8 bases. The V gene end was trimmed by 4 bases and the J gene end by 3 bases; junction bases not matched to a gene: 7. The CDR3 is 15 residues long. Per germline, CDR1 LGHNA and CDR2 YSLEER. The CDR3 DNA follows: TGCGCCAGCAGCCCAAGGACAGGGATGGACACTGAAGCTTTCTTT. Protein sequence: CASSPRTGMDTEAFF.

The rearrangement links TRBV7-8 to TRBJ1-1; TRBD1 might be the D (5 bases). Germline V gene lookup returns CDR1 SGHVS and CDR2 FQNEAQ. Trimming left V 5 bases short and J 11 bases short, with 18 bases between. There are 13 residues in the CDR3. The CDR3 loop is CASSPVGGNDAFF. CDR3 DNA: TGTGCCAGCAGCCCGGTCGGGGGAAACGACGCTTTCTTT.

The chain carries TRBV6-5 and TRBJ1-4; the match to TRBD1 covers 9 bases. The CDR3 loop spans 14 amino acids. The junction had 5 bases not matched to a gene; V was cut back by 4 bases and J by 8 bases. Germline CDR1 and CDR2: MNHEY and SVGAGI. The CDR3 here is CASSSGQGREKLFF. CDR3 sequence (DNA): TGTGCCAGCAGTTCCGGACAGGGGCGGGAAAAACTGTTTTTT.

This rearrangement joins TRBV7-8 to TRBJ1-1; 7 bases are a match to TRBD1. The CDR3 has 13 residues. From germline, CDR1 is SGHVS and CDR2 FQNEAQ. The J segment lost 7 bases and the V segment lost 4 bases, leaving 6 bases of the junction unmatched. CDR3 loop: CASSSLPGGEAFF. CDR3 coding DNA: TGTGCCAGCAGCTCACTCCCAGGGGGTGAAGCTTTCTTT.

The chain combines TRBV5-1 with TRBJ2-1, with 7 bases fitting TRBD2. The V segment lost 3 bases and the J segment 6 bases; nucleotides outside the gene matches: 9. Germline CDR1 reads SGHRS; CDR2 reads YFSETQ. This CDR3 has 15 amino acids. CDR3 sequence reads: CASSSRAGESNEQFF. The CDR3 region has the DNA TGCGCCAGCAGCTCCAGGGCGGGGGAAAGCAATGAGCAGTTCTTC.

This rearrangement joins TRBV6-5 to TRBJ1-2; D not resolved. With 11 bases removed from V and 6 bases from J, the gap between germline ends came to 10 bases. Germline CDR1 reads MNHEY; CDR2 reads SVGAGI. The length of the CDR3 is 10 residues. The CDR3 nucleotides read TGTGCCTCCCGAGTAGATGGCTACACCTTC. It codes for CASRVDGYTF.

V gene TRBV7-8 combines with J gene TRBJ2-3; perhaps TRBD2 as D (5 bases). V was cut by 5 bases and J by 3 bases, with 15 bases left in between. The CDR3 is 15 residues long. CDR1 SGHVS and CDR2 FQNEAQ come from the germline V gene. CDR3 bases: TGTGCCAGCAGCCCTAGCCGGATCGCGACAGATACGCAGTATTTT. Translating gives CASSPSRIATDTQYF. The variable domain in full, completed from reference TRBV7-8 and TRBJ2-3, reads GAGVSQSPRYKVAKRGQDVALRCDPISGHVSLFWYQQALGQGPEFLTYFQNEAQLDKSGLPSDRFFAERPEGSVSTLKIQRTQQEDSAVYLCASSPSRIATDTQYFGPGTRLTVL.

The chain uses TRBV29-1 and TRBJ2-7, with D maybe TRBD2 (5 bases). The CDR3 totals 14 residues. The V gene lost 5 bases and the J gene lost 5 bases, with 19 bases spanning the gap. Germline V gives CDR1 SQVTM, CDR2 ANQGSEA. This CDR3 is CSVTIREDPNEQYF. The DNA for the CDR3 is TGCAGCGTTACCATCCGGGAAGATCCTAACGAGCAGTACTTC.

V and J are TRBV19 and TRBJ1-1; D might be TRBD1 (5 bases). The CDR3 contains 14 residues. V gave up 9 bases and J gave up 4 bases, with 18 bases separating them. In germline, CDR1 is LNHDA, CDR2 SQIVND (reference sequence). CDR3 nucleotide sequence: TGTGCCAGCCGTCTATCAGGGATCGGCACTGAAGCTTTCTTT. Protein sequence: CASRLSGIGTEAFF.

This clone came up a few times. The genes are TRBV19 and TRBJ2-3; 12 bases fit TRBD2. The CDR3 sequence is 14 residues long. Unmatched junction bases numbered 5, after V lost 10 bases and J lost 3 bases. Per the germline V gene, CDR1 is LNHDA and CDR2 is SQIVND (reference sequence). CDR3 in amino acids: CATRLAGVTDTQYF. The CDR3 nucleotides read TGTGCCACAAGACTAGCGGGGGTAACAGATACGCAGTATTTT.

This chain connects TRBV30 to TRBJ1-4; weak D call: TRBD1 (5 bases). The germline V and J ends were trimmed by 0 bases and 7 bases, with 12 bases remaining between them. Germline CDR1 GTSNPN, CDR2 SVGIG (reference sequence). The length of the CDR3 is 14 residues. The CDR3 loop is CAWSVPSGFEKLFF. CDR3 in DNA: TGTGCCTGGAGTGTACCTTCAGGGTTTGAAAAACTGTTTTTT.

About this clone itself: The same CDR3 can be traced to other DNA sequences in this sample. The chain is built from TRBV7-8 and TRBJ2-7, with TRBD1 identical over 8 bases. Germline loops: CDR1 SGHVS, CDR2 FQNEAQ. The CDR3 runs 13 residues. J was trimmed by 0 bases and V by 5 bases; bases with no gene match: 0. The chain's CDR3 is CASSGQGSYEQYF. The CDR3, as DNA: TGTGCCAGCAGCGGACAGGGCTCCTACGAGCAGTACTTC.

The rearrangement uses TRBV30 and TRBJ1-5; 8 positions match TRBD1. The germline V gene has CDR1 GTSNPN and CDR2 SVGIG (reference sequence). The CDR3 is 13 residues long. The junction had 1 base not matched to a gene; V was cut back by 4 bases and J by 2 bases. The CDR3 here is CAWMGQGNQPQHF. The DNA for the CDR3 is TGTGCCTGGATGGGACAGGGCAATCAGCCCCAGCATTTT.

The chain uses TRBV5-6 and TRBJ1-1; 9 bases match TRBD1. Trimming cost V 4 bases and J 3 bases; bases outside gene matches: 7. The germline V gene has CDR1 SGHDT and CDR2 YYEEEE. The CDR3 loop spans 15 amino acids. The DNA for the CDR3 is TGTGCCAGCAGCCCGGGGACAGGGAGGGACACTGAAGCTTTCTTT. This sequence encodes CASSPGTGRDTEAFF.

J is TRBJ1-6 and V is TRBV5-1; tentatively, D is TRBD1 (6 bases). This CDR3 contains 14 residues. Trimming took 0 bases from V and 6 from J, leaving 7 bases between them. The germline V gene has CDR1 SGHRS and CDR2 YFSETQ. CDR3 nucleotide sequence: TGCGCCAGCAGCTTGGTGGACAGTAATTCACCCCTCCACTTT. This gives the protein CASSLVDSNSPLHF.

This chain links TRBV19 with TRBJ1-5, with D perhaps TRBD1 (5 bases). Trimming cost V 3 bases and J 11 bases, with 14 bases left between them. This CDR3 has 13 residues. The V gene's germline CDR1 is LNHDA and CDR2 SQIVND (reference sequence). CDR3 DNA: TGTGCCAGTAGTATTCGGGCCAAGGGGTCCCAGCATTTT. This gives the protein CASSIRAKGSQHF.